This T cell receptor beta chain derives from a study of blood T cell repertoires in COVID-19. On the study more broadly: Donors in the United States, Italy and Spain gave samples during acute or convalescent COVID-19. PBMCs, B-cell-depleted T cells, or T cells provided the cDNA or gDNA that made up the material.

In germline, CDR1 is SGHKS, CDR2 YYEKEE (reference sequence). The V and J ends lost 1 base and 5 bases, in that order; junction bases with no gene match: 12. The CDR3 loop spans 18 amino acids. Original data processing: Reference gene primer amplification gave estimated nucleated cell counts. Generated by immunoSEQ multiplex PCR, the TCRdb table keeps only in-frame clones and is missing some. V and J calls and clone size are those listed in that table; D and trimming were worked out from the DNA. The data show about 70,000 clones, 70% to 90% seen once. Sequencing was done on a sample of peripheral blood. The TCR originated in a woman older than 75 with acute or convalescent COVID-19. This sequence joins TRBV5-5 and TRBJ2-5; the match to TRBD2 covers 12 bases. CDR3 residues: CASSLSPSSGGARETQYF. CDR3 coding DNA: TGTGCCAGCAGCTTGTCCCCATCTAGCGGGGGGGCCCGGGAGACCCAGTACTTC. The full variable domain, its missing parts supplied by reference TRBV5-5 and TRBJ2-5, is DAGVTQSPTHLIKTRGQQVTLRCSPISGHKSVSWYQQVLGQGPQFIFQYYEKEERGRGNFPDRFSARQFPNYSSELNVNALLLGDSALYLCASSLSPSSGGARETQYFGPGTRLLVL.